Listed here are 9 T cell receptor beta chains from one sample, sequenced in a study of T cells in Graves' hyperthyroidism and ophthalmopathy. The TCR beta CDR3 regions underwent amplification using RNA transcripts as the source. The HTBI set primed first-round TCR CDR3 RT-PCR. TCRdb re-called the multiplex PCR reads through MiXCR, storing one row per CDR3 protein. The sample has under 650,000 distinct CDR3 sequences, roughly 17% seen once. Sequencing was performed on blood. These TCRs come from a woman in her 30s with Graves' hyperthyroidism.

The chain carries TRBV6-1 and TRBJ1-1; no clear D gene. CDR3 size: 12 residues. V was cut by 1 base and J by 4 bases, with 4 bases left in between. Germline V gene sequence: CDR1 MNHNS, CDR2 SASEGT. The CDR3 spells CASSEERTEAFF. The CDR3 nucleotides read TGTGCCAGCAGTGAAGAGCGCACTGAAGCTTTCTTT.

There are many counts of this clonotype. The rearrangement links TRBV6-1 to TRBJ2-7, with TRBD2 identical over 11 bases. The V segment lost 6 bases and the J segment 7 bases; nucleotides outside the gene matches: 8. Germline V gene lookup returns CDR1 MNHNS and CDR2 SASEGT. The CDR3 contains 14 residues. The CDR3 protein is CASRKLAGEDEQYF. The CDR3 region has the DNA TGTGCCAGCAGGAAACTAGCGGGAGAAGATGAGCAGTACTTC.

The chain joins TRBV24-1 to TRBJ1-2, with 11 nucleotides matching TRBD1. The CDR3 length is 16 residues. The germline V gene has CDR1 KGHDR and CDR2 SFDVKD. V dropped 6 bases and J dropped 0; count of bases not matched to a gene: 5. CDR3 in amino acids: CATSQGQGASNYGYTF. The DNA for the CDR3 is TGTGCCACCAGTCAAGGACAGGGGGCGTCTAACTATGGCTACACCTTC.

This chain uses TRBV6-2 or TRBV6-3 with TRBJ2-1, with D perhaps TRBD2 (5 bases). The germline gives CDR1 MNHEY, CDR2 SVGEGT. The V and J ends lost 6 bases and 5 bases respectively, with 14 bases between them. This CDR3 has 14 residues. CDR3 sequence (DNA): TGTGCCAGCAGCCCCCCCGGGGTGAACAATGAGCAGTTCTTC. Translation: CASSPPGVNNEQFF.

This clonotype was counted only a few times. The chain uses TRBV27 and TRBJ2-7; D uncertain. Germline V gene data show CDR1 as MNHEY and CDR2 as SMNVEV (reference sequence). Trimming left V 2 bases short and J 4 bases short, with 6 bases between. The CDR3 contains 12 residues. CDR3: CASSLIQYEQYF. Written as DNA, the CDR3 is TGTGCCAGCAGTTTAATTCAGTACGAGCAGTACTTC.

This clonotype was seen at least ten times. The genes are TRBV6-1 and TRBJ2-2; 7 nucleotides match TRBD1. Losses at the gene ends were 5 bases for V and 6 bases for J; bases not matched to a gene: 3. The CDR3 totals 13 residues. Germline V gene data show CDR1 as MNHNS and CDR2 as SASEGT. This CDR3 reads CASSSQGAGELFF. In DNA, the CDR3 is TGTGCCAGCAGTTCGCAGGGGGCCGGGGAGCTGTTTTTT.

This clonotype was picked up many times. The chain is built from TRBV7-3 and TRBJ1-1; D is undetermined. V was shortened by 5 bases and J by 5 bases, with 12 bases between the two germline ends. The CDR3 loop spans 13 amino acids. Germline CDR1 and CDR2: SGHTA and FQGTGA. CDR3 region: CASSQHRGTEAFF. The CDR3 DNA sequence: TGTGCCAGCAGCCAACACCGAGGAACTGAAGCTTTCTTT.

This clonotype was counted at least ten times. The chain is built from TRBV28 and TRBJ1-1, with TRBD1 identical over 8 bases. J gave up 4 bases and V 7 bases, and 5 bases lay outside the gene matches. This CDR3 is built from 13 residues. Germline values: CDR1 MDHEN, CDR2 SYDVKM. The CDR3 sequence is CASTLTGATEAFF. CDR3 DNA: TGTGCCAGCACCCTGACAGGGGCCACTGAAGCTTTCTTT.

This clonotype was counted a few times. The chain couples TRBV27 to TRBJ1-6; TRBD1 is a possible D gene (5 bases). CDR1 is MNHEY, CDR2 SMNVEV, per germline (reference sequence). CDR3 size: 15 residues. Trimming left V 10 bases short and J 10 bases short, with 23 bases between. CDR3 DNA sequence: TGTGCCACCCACGACACAGGAAAGTCGGGATCACCCCTCCACTTT. It yields the protein CATHDTGKSGSPLHF.